This T cell receptor (beta chain) was documented in a study of tumor T cells in aggressive B-cell lymphoma. TCRdb keeps only in-frame clones here, not all; method: immunoSEQ multiplex PCR. The sample lists a few thousand clones, 82% seen once, with approximately 2.7% in the top ten. The CDR3 loop spans 12 amino acids. The V gene's germline CDR1 is SNHLY and CDR2 FYNNEI. Trimming left V 7 bases short and J 4 bases short, with 7 bases between. Source material: tumor tissue. The TCR sequence derives from an adult with diffuse large B cell lymphoma. V usage is TRBV2 and J usage is TRBJ2-2, with D possibly being TRBD1 (5 bases). CDR3 amino acids: CASNQGTGELFF. DNA for the CDR3: TGTGCCAGCAACCAGGGCACCGGGGAGCTGTTTTTT.